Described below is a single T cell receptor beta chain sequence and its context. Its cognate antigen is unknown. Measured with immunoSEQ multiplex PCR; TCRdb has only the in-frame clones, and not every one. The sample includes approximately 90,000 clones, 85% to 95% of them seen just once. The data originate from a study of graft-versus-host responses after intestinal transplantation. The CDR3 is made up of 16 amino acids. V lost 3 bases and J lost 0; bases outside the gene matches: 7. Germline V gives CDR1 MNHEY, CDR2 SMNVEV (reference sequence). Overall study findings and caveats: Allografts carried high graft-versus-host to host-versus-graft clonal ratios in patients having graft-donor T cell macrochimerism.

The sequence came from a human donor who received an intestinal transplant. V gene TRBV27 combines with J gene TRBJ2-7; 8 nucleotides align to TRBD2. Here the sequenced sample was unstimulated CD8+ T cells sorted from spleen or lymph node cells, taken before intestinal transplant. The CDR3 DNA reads TGTGCCAGCAGTTTCCGGGGGGGCCTCCTCTCCTACGAGCAGTACTTC. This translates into CASSFRGGLLSYEQYF.